Here is one T cell receptor (beta chain) with its context. This record comes from a study of blood T cell repertoires in COVID-19. Study-wide background: Some COVID-19 samples were acute and others convalescent; all came from the United States, Italy and Spain. T cells, B-cell-depleted T cells, or PBMCs supplied cDNA or gDNA.

In the authors' workflow: Using reference gene primer amplification, nucleated cell counts were estimated. Method: immunoSEQ multiplex PCR; TCRdb's copy keeps in-frame clones and lacks some. That table is the source of V, J and clone size, and D and trimming were worked out from the DNA. There are some 120,000 clones in the sample; roughly 79% occur only once, and 8% to 13% lies in the top ten. The CDR3 is 16 amino acids. The chain has TRBV21-1 and TRBJ2-5; whether TRBD2, the table's D call, matches the DNA was not checked. TRBV21-1 counts as a pseudogene. The sequence was collected from a human donor in a cohort sampled during active COVID-19. The sequencing sample was made of peripheral blood. CDR3 in DNA: TGTGCCAGCAGCAAAGCTCGGGGGGAAGGGGCAGAGACCCAGTACTTC. Translation: CASSKARGEGAETQYF.